This T cell receptor beta chain emerged from a study of T cell changes during pregnancy in multiple sclerosis. Between the trimmed V and J ends, which lost 5 bases and 0 bases, there was a span of 13 bases. The length of the CDR3 is 15 residues. The V gene's germline CDR1 is SGHTA and CDR2 FQGNSA. Sequencing used immunoSEQ multiplex PCR; TCRdb keeps in-frame clones, though not all of them. The sample has tens of thousands of clones, around 92% seen once; the top ten hold 5% to 6.5%. The source was CD8+ T cells from peripheral blood mononuclear cells, collected in the second trimester of pregnancy. This chain joins TRBV7-2 and TRBJ1-1, with a possible D match to TRBD1 (6 bases). The TCR originated in a female donor with multiple sclerosis, enrolled in a pregnancy study. The CDR3 spells CASSLGQNMNTEAFF. Here the CDR3 DNA reads TGTGCCAGCAGCCTTGGACAGAACATGAACACTGAAGCTTTCTTT.